One and the same sample provided the 17 T cell receptor beta chains below, sequenced in a study of shared T cell receptors in the human thymus. Sequencing was performed with immunoSEQ multiplex PCR; in TCRdb, only in-frame clones are kept and a portion is missing. The sample has 550,000 to 800,000 clones, over 75% seen once. These data were likewise used in another study, on human thymus T cells.

Material for sequencing was thymocytes. Every receptor here comes from a girl less than two years old with a congenital heart defect.

The rearrangement links TRBV27 to TRBJ1-2; 7 bases match TRBD1. V lost 4 bases, J lost 5 bases, and 10 bases stayed unmatched. The CDR3 consists of 15 residues. The V gene's germline CDR1 is MNHEY and CDR2 SMNVEV (reference sequence). This chain's CDR3 is CASSYRTGALYGYTF. The CDR3 DNA reads as TGTGCCAGCAGTTATCGCACAGGGGCGCTGTATGGCTACACCTTC.

As regards this clone: A read error may produce the germline difference seen at one junction end. The chain uses TRBV15 and TRBJ1-3, with 7 bases identical to TRBD1. This CDR3 is built from 17 residues. The germline V gene has CDR1 LNHNV and CDR2 YYDKDF (reference sequence). This CDR3 is CATSGDPPQGMGDTIYF. The CDR3 bases are TGTGCCACCAGCGGAGACCCACCACAGGGGATGGGAGACACCATATATTTT.

The chain uses TRBV7-9 and TRBJ2-3, with D possibly being TRBD1 (5 bases). The germline CDR1 and CDR2 sequences are SEHNR and FQNEAQ (reference sequence). The germline V and J ends were trimmed by 5 bases and 3 bases, with 9 bases remaining between them. The CDR3 is made up of 13 amino acids. CDR3 region: CASSMTVTDTQYF. The DNA of the CDR3 is TGTGCCAGCAGCATGACAGTTACAGATACGCAGTATTTT.

The V gene is TRBV9, the J gene TRBJ2-1; D might be TRBD2 (6 bases). The V end was cut by 3 bases, the J end by 1 base, with 23 bases between. The CDR3 has 19 residues. The germline CDR1 and CDR2 sequences are SGDLS and YYNGEE. CDR3 loop: CASSESGTPNRGSYNEQFF. The DNA of the CDR3 is TGTGCCAGCAGCGAATCCGGGACTCCAAACCGGGGATCCTACAATGAGCAGTTCTTC.

The chain recombines TRBV14 with TRBJ2-5, with 14 nucleotides matching TRBD2. The germline gives CDR1 SGHDN, CDR2 FVKESK. Unmatched junction bases numbered 16, after V lost 4 bases and J lost 9 bases. This CDR3 has 18 amino acids. CDR3 in amino acids: CASSRGLAGAPIRSAQYF. For the CDR3, the DNA is TGTGCCAGCAGCCGGGGACTAGCGGGGGCCCCTATTAGATCGGCCCAGTACTTC.

V gene TRBV2 combines with J gene TRBJ1-2, with TRBD1 identical over 9 bases. This CDR3 is built from 16 residues. The germline gives CDR1 SNHLY, CDR2 FYNNEI. Losses at the gene ends were 7 bases for V and 4 bases for J; bases not matched to a gene: 13. The CDR3 region has the DNA TGTGCCAGCAAGAGAACAGGGGGCGCTAAGGCCTATGGCTACACCTTC. This codes for CASKRTGGAKAYGYTF.

This clone turned up a few times. The gene calls are TRBV6-5 and TRBJ1-1, with D possibly matching TRBD1 (5 bases). From germline, CDR1 is MNHEY and CDR2 SVGAGI. The CDR3 length is 14 residues. V lost 5 bases to trimming and J lost 1 base, with 11 bases between them. CDR3 DNA sequence: TGTGCCAGCAGTCCTGGACACCCGAACACTGAAGCTTTCTTT. Translating it yields CASSPGHPNTEAFF.

In this sample, this clone turned up once. The V gene is TRBV9, the J gene TRBJ2-2; D is perhaps TRBD2 (6 bases). The ends were cut back, 1 base at V and 6 bases at J, with 13 bases in the middle. The V gene's germline CDR1 is SGDLS and CDR2 YYNGEE. This CDR3 comprises 15 residues. Here the CDR3 DNA reads TGTGCCAGCAGCGTACTGGAGGGGCGCGCCGGGGAGCTGTTTTTT. Amino acids: CASSVLEGRAGELFF.

This clone was recorded once. V gene TRBV5-1 combines with J gene TRBJ2-5; D call uncertain. Germline V lookup: CDR1 SGHRS, CDR2 YFSETQ. V shed 7 bases and J shed 5 bases, with 9 bases lying between them. There are 11 residues in the CDR3. CDR3 sequence: CASRLKETQYF. The CDR3 DNA sequence: TGCGCCAGCCGGTTGAAGGAGACCCAGTACTTC.

The chain is built from TRBV18 and TRBJ2-7, with 7 bases that match TRBD1. This CDR3 is built from 16 residues. V lost 3 bases and J lost 7; bases outside the gene matches: 15. The germline CDR1 and CDR2 sequences are KGHSH and LQKENI. CDR3 amino acids: CASSPLLQGNFSEQYF. In DNA, the CDR3 is TGTGCCAGCTCACCCCTCTTACAGGGGAATTTCTCGGAGCAGTACTTC.

The J gene is TRBJ2-2, the V gene TRBV29-1; the match to TRBD2 covers 9 bases. The V and J ends lost 5 bases and 1 base, in that order; junction bases with no gene match: 2. Looked up from germline, CDR1 is SQVTM and CDR2 is ANQGSEA. The CDR3 spans 14 residues. CDR3 in DNA: TGCAGCGTTTTTAGCGGGGGGAACACCGGGGAGCTGTTTTTT. This translates into CSVFSGGNTGELFF.

The chain recombines TRBV10-1 with TRBJ2-7, with TRBD2 as a possible D gene (6 bases). V was pared by 0 bases and J by 3 bases, with 21 bases between. CDR1 and CDR2 (germline): WNHNN, SYGVQD (reference sequence). The CDR3 is 18 residues long. CDR3 nucleotides: TGCGCCAGCAGTGAGTCTGATTCCCGGGACTCCGCGCACTACGAGCAGTACTTC. This codes for CASSESDSRDSAHYEQYF.

The chain combines TRBV13 with TRBJ2-5; D perhaps matches TRBD1 (5 bases). The CDR3 totals 14 residues. Germline values: CDR1 PRHDT, CDR2 FYEKMQ (reference sequence). The V end lost 2 bases, the J end lost 6 bases, and 13 bases lay between the germline ends. The CDR3 DNA follows: TGTGCCAGCAGCTTACTGGGGCAGGAAAAGACCCAGTACTTC. Translating gives CASSLLGQEKTQYF.

CDR3 loop: CASSRQLGGADGYTF. In DNA form, the CDR3 reads TGTGCCAGCAGCCGCCAACTTGGGGGGGCGGATGGCTACACCTTC. This rearrangement joins TRBV14 to TRBJ1-2, with TRBD1 as a possible D gene (6 bases). Per germline, CDR1 SGHDN and CDR2 FVKESK. Trimming took off 4 bases at V and 6 bases at J, with 18 bases between the two ends. This CDR3 has 15 amino acids.

The V gene is TRBV7-9, the J gene TRBJ1-1; 9 positions match TRBD1. The germline gives CDR1 SEHNR, CDR2 FQNEAQ (reference sequence). The V gene end was trimmed by 1 base and the J gene end by 7 bases; junction bases not matched to a gene: 1. The CDR3 sequence is 13 residues long. CDR3 amino acids: CASSLGQGDEAFF. The CDR3 DNA is TGTGCCAGCAGCTTAGGACAGGGGGATGAAGCTTTCTTT.

The chain has TRBV5-1 and TRBJ2-7; 9 bases are shared with TRBD1. This CDR3 comprises 14 residues. V dropped 5 bases and J dropped 5; count of bases not matched to a gene: 8. CDR1 and CDR2 (germline): SGHRS, YFSETQ. CDR3 nucleotides: TGCGCCAGCAGACCGGGACAGGGTATCCACGAGCAGTACTTC. Its translation: CASRPGQGIHEQYF.

The V and J genes are TRBV5-4 and TRBJ2-3; TRBD1 might be the D (6 bases). The length of the CDR3 is 16 residues. CDR1 SGHNT and CDR2 YYREEE come from the germline V gene (reference sequence). V lost 4 bases, J lost 3 bases, and 18 bases lay in between. CDR3 region: CASSRRDIGFTDTQYF. The CDR3 coding sequence is TGTGCCAGCAGCCGAAGGGACATCGGTTTTACAGATACGCAGTATTTT.